This passage covers 23 T cell receptor beta chains from one sample sequenced in a study of cytomegalovirus exposure and HLA in healthy donors. Primers for the PCR totalled 60 Vbeta and 13 Jbeta. Measured with immunoSEQ multiplex PCR; TCRdb has only the in-frame clones, and not every one. Of 150,000 or so clones in the sample, roughly 80% were seen once. Sequencing was performed on PBMCs. The receptor source for this set is a female donor in good health and CMV-seronegative.

V usage is TRBV27 and J usage is TRBJ2-7; possibly TRBD2 for D (5 bases). Looked up from germline, CDR1 is MNHEY and CDR2 is SMNVEV (reference sequence). With 2 bases removed from V and 0 bases from J, the gap between germline ends came to 11 bases. The CDR3 loop spans 15 amino acids. The CDR3, as DNA: TGTGCCAGCAGTTTAGAGCTGGGGAGCTCCTACGAGCAGTACTTC. This sequence encodes CASSLELGSSYEQYF.

This chain joins TRBV27 and TRBJ2-3, with 8 bases aligning to TRBD1. The CDR3 runs to 15 residues. The germline gives CDR1 MNHEY, CDR2 SMNVEV (reference sequence). Trimming at V came to 2 bases and at J to 5 bases, leaving 6 bases not matched to a gene. CDR3 nucleotides: TGTGCCAGCAGTTTAGGGCCAGGGGGCATAGATACGCAGTATTTT. It codes for CASSLGPGGIDTQYF.

The J gene is TRBJ2-3, the V gene TRBV7-3; 9 nucleotides match TRBD2. Germline CDR1 is SGHTA and CDR2 is FQGTGA. Losses at the gene ends were 2 bases for V and 2 bases for J; bases not matched to a gene: 5. The CDR3 extends over 16 amino acids. The CDR3 DNA reads as TGTGCCAGCAGCTTAGGTAGCGGGAGAGCCACAGATACGCAGTATTTT. Amino acid sequence: CASSLGSGRATDTQYF.

The V gene is TRBV7-3, the J gene TRBJ2-7; TRBD1 matches 9 bases. The CDR3 totals 16 residues. Germline-derived CDR1 and CDR2 are SGHTA and FQGTGA. Losses at the gene ends were 5 bases for V and 2 bases for J; bases not matched to a gene: 10. The CDR3 region has the DNA TGTGCCAGCAGCCCCGACGGGACAGGGATACCCTACGAGCAGTACTTC. It codes for CASSPDGTGIPYEQYF.

The chain is built from TRBV2 and TRBJ1-5; the D gene is possibly TRBD1 (6 bases). Trimming stripped 4 bases from V and 6 bases from J, with 16 bases between. The CDR3 spans 15 residues. Per the germline V gene, CDR1 is SNHLY and CDR2 is FYNNEI. Written as DNA, the CDR3 is TGTGCCAGCAGTGGAGTGGAGGAAGGGGGTCAGCCCCAGCATTTT. Its translation is CASSGVEEGGQPQHF.

The CDR3 DNA follows: TGTGCCAGCAGCGTGCAGGGGTTCGAGCAGTACTTC. Encoded protein: CASSVQGFEQYF. The rearrangement uses TRBV5-6 and TRBJ2-7; tentatively, D is TRBD1 (6 bases). Trimming took off 4 bases at V and 6 bases at J, with 11 bases between the two ends. The CDR3 runs to 12 residues. Per germline, CDR1 SGHDT and CDR2 YYEEEE. Supplemented by reference TRBV5-6 and TRBJ2-7, the full variable domain reads DAGVTQSPTHLIKTRGQQVTLRCSPKSGHDTVSWYQQALGQGPQFIFQYYEEEERQRGNFPDRFSGHQFPNYSSELNVNALLLGDSALYLCASSVQGFEQYFGPGTRLTVT.

V usage is TRBV29-1 and J usage is TRBJ1-3; perhaps TRBD1 as D (6 bases). Trimming shortened V by 6 bases and J by 0 bases, and 12 bases separated the two germline ends. The length of the CDR3 is 14 residues. Germline V gene sequence: CDR1 SQVTM, CDR2 ANQGSEA. CDR3 sequence (DNA): TGCAGCGTCCACAGGGTACTCTCTGGAAACACCATATATTTT. It yields the protein CSVHRVLSGNTIYF. Full variable domain (missing parts from reference TRBV29-1 and TRBJ1-3): SAVISQKPSRDICQRGTSLTIQCQVDSQVTMMFWYRQQPGQSLTLIATANQGSEATYESGFVIDKFPISRPNLTFSTLTVSNMSPEDSSIYLCSVHRVLSGNTIYFGEGSWLTVV.

This clone showed up just a few times. The gene calls are TRBV30 and TRBJ2-6; 10 bases fit TRBD1. CDR3 length: 17 amino acids. Losses at the gene ends were 4 bases for V and 0 bases for J; bases not matched to a gene: 6. Germline CDR1 and CDR2: GTSNPN and SVGIG (reference sequence). The CDR3 coding sequence is TGTGCCTGGAACCCGGGACAGGGGTTCTCTGGGGCCAACGTCCTGACTTTC. It codes for CAWNPGQGFSGANVLTF.

The V and J genes are TRBV10-1 and TRBJ1-6; 9 bases agree with TRBD1. The ends lost 3 bases at V and 4 bases at J; junction bases unmatched: 1. The V gene's germline CDR1 is WNHNN and CDR2 SYGVQD (reference sequence). The CDR3 is 15 amino acids. CDR3 protein: CASSEGTGYNSPLHF. The CDR3 DNA reads TGCGCCAGCAGTGAAGGGACAGGGTATAATTCACCCCTCCACTTT.

The chain has TRBV11-3 and TRBJ2-3; D gene ambiguous. V gave up 5 bases and J gave up 0 bases, with 9 bases separating them. CDR1 and CDR2 from the germline V gene are SGHNT and YENEEA. This CDR3 comprises 14 residues. CDR3 in amino acids: CASSLTSSTDTQYF. CDR3 sequence (DNA): TGTGCCAGCAGCCTAACCTCTAGCACAGATACGCAGTATTTT.

This clone was counted only a few times. The V call is TRBV9, the J call TRBJ2-7; TRBD1 matches 8 bases. This CDR3 region has 16 residues. V lost 0 bases, J lost 5 bases, and 10 bases stayed unmatched. Germline V gene sequence: CDR1 SGDLS, CDR2 YYNGEE. The CDR3 loop is CASSVVPQGALHEQYF. The CDR3 DNA reads TGTGCCAGCAGCGTAGTCCCCCAGGGGGCTTTGCACGAGCAGTACTTC.

This chain links TRBV19 with TRBJ1-1; D gene unclear. Germline V lookup: CDR1 LNHDA, CDR2 SQIVND (reference sequence). Trimming took off 3 bases at V and 7 bases at J, with 12 bases between the two ends. The CDR3 has 13 amino acids. CDR3 in DNA: TGTGCCAGTAGTATTAAGTCGGGAAATGAAGCTTTCTTT. This sequence encodes CASSIKSGNEAFF.

The V and J genes are TRBV29-1 and TRBJ2-2, with D perhaps TRBD1 (5 bases). The CDR3 is made up of 12 amino acids. In germline, CDR1 is SQVTM, CDR2 ANQGSEA. Trimming shortened V by 8 bases and J by 6 bases, and 13 bases separated the two germline ends. Here the CDR3 DNA reads TGCAGCCAAGGAACAGGCCCCGGGGAGCTGTTTTTT. This sequence encodes CSQGTGPGELFF.

The rearrangement uses TRBV27 and TRBJ2-3; 14 bases are a match to TRBD2. This CDR3 is built from 17 residues. V shed 7 bases and J 6 bases; nucleotides not matched to a gene: 12. Germline assignment: CDR1 MNHEY and CDR2 SMNVEV (reference sequence). The CDR3 loop is CASTSGTSGSWVDTQYF. In DNA, the CDR3 is TGTGCCAGCACCTCCGGGACTAGCGGGAGCTGGGTGGATACGCAGTATTTT.

This chain joins TRBV6-5 and TRBJ2-7, with 7 bases aligning to TRBD1. Trimming cost V 6 bases and J 1 base; bases outside gene matches: 6. This CDR3 region has 14 residues. CDR1 and CDR2 from the germline V gene are MNHEY and SVGAGI. The CDR3 protein is CASSRETGSYEQYF. In DNA form, the CDR3 reads TGTGCCAGCAGCCGCGAGACAGGGTCCTACGAGCAGTACTTC.

This chain connects TRBV10-3 to TRBJ1-1, with D possibly TRBD1 on 5 matching bases. Trimming removed 6 bases from V and 4 bases from J, with 12 bases in between. From germline, CDR1 is ENHRY and CDR2 SYGVKD. The CDR3 covers 13 residues. CDR3: CAISETAGTEAFF. For the CDR3, the DNA is TGTGCCATCAGCGAGACAGCCGGCACTGAAGCTTTCTTT.

The J gene is TRBJ1-1, the V gene TRBV6-5, with TRBD1 as a possible D gene (6 bases). The CDR3 runs to 14 residues. In germline, CDR1 is MNHEY, CDR2 SVGAGI. With 2 bases removed from V and 4 bases from J, the gap between germline ends came to 11 bases. Here the CDR3 reads CASSYGGGVTEAFF. The CDR3 coding sequence is TGTGCCAGCAGTTACGGGGGGGGCGTCACTGAAGCTTTCTTT.

Only one count was recorded for this clone. The chain has TRBV5-4 and TRBJ2-7; D may be TRBD1 (5 bases). Germline V gene sequence: CDR1 SGHNT, CDR2 YYREEE (reference sequence). The CDR3 loop spans 15 amino acids. V dropped 4 bases and J dropped 3 bases, with 17 bases sitting between them. The DNA of the CDR3 is TGTGCCAGCAGCCGTCCTGACAGTTACTACTACGAGCAGTACTTC. This gives the protein CASSRPDSYYYEQYF. The variable domain in full, completed from reference TRBV5-4 and TRBJ2-7, reads ETGVTQSPTHLIKTRGQQVTLRCSSQSGHNTVSWYQQALGQGPQFIFQYYREEENGRGNFPPRFSGLQFPNYSSELNVNALELDDSALYLCASSRPDSYYYEQYFGPGTRLTVT.

V is TRBV15 and J is TRBJ1-5; the match to TRBD1 covers 10 bases. The CDR3 length is 15 residues. The V and J ends lost 3 bases and 7 bases, in that order; junction bases with no gene match: 6. CDR1 and CDR2 (germline): LNHNV, YYDKDF (reference sequence). As DNA, the CDR3 is TGTGCCACCAGCAGTGACAGGGGGCAGGGACAGCCCCAGCATTTT. Translated, it gives CATSSDRGQGQPQHF.

There are a few counts of this clone. The V gene is TRBV5-1, the J gene TRBJ1-2; 8 nucleotides match TRBD1. The junction had 6 bases not matched to a gene; V was cut back by 2 bases and J by 6 bases. Germline-derived CDR1 and CDR2 are SGHRS and YFSETQ. There are 14 residues in the CDR3. CDR3 nucleotide sequence: TGCGCCAGCAGCTTAATGACAGGGGAAAATGGCTACACCTTC. Translated, it gives CASSLMTGENGYTF. Full variable domain (rest looked up from reference TRBV5-1 and TRBJ1-2): KAGVTQTPRYLIKTRGQQVTLSCSPISGHRSVSWYQQTPGQGLQFLFEYFSETQRNKGNFPGRFSGRQFSNSRSEMNVSTLELGDSALYLCASSLMTGENGYTFGSGTRLTVV.

This chain joins TRBV7-2 and TRBJ1-6; 8 bases fit TRBD1. The CDR3 spans 17 residues. CDR1 and CDR2 (germline): SGHTA, FQGNSA. Unmatched junction bases numbered 6, after V lost 1 base and J lost 4 bases. The CDR3 DNA reads as TGTGCCAGCAGCTTAGGGGGGGGGACAGGATATAATTCACCCCTCCACTTT. It codes for CASSLGGGTGYNSPLHF.

The chain links TRBV5-1 to TRBJ2-3, with 7 bases lining up with TRBD2. This CDR3 has 14 amino acids. Germline CDR1 and CDR2: SGHRS and YFSETQ. The ends lost 7 bases at V and 0 bases at J; junction bases unmatched: 5. CDR3 sequence: CASLRGGSTDTQYF. The CDR3 DNA reads TGCGCCAGCCTCCGGGGAGGGAGCACAGATACGCAGTATTTT.

This clone was counted once. This chain links TRBV9 with TRBJ1-1; possible D gene TRBD1, 5 bases. This CDR3 region has 15 residues. Germline V gene lookup returns CDR1 SGDLS and CDR2 YYNGEE. The V end was cut by 3 bases, the J end by 0 bases, with 12 bases between. CDR3 region: CASSAVDRLNTEAFF. The CDR3, as DNA: TGTGCCAGCAGCGCCGTAGACAGACTGAACACTGAAGCTTTCTTT.